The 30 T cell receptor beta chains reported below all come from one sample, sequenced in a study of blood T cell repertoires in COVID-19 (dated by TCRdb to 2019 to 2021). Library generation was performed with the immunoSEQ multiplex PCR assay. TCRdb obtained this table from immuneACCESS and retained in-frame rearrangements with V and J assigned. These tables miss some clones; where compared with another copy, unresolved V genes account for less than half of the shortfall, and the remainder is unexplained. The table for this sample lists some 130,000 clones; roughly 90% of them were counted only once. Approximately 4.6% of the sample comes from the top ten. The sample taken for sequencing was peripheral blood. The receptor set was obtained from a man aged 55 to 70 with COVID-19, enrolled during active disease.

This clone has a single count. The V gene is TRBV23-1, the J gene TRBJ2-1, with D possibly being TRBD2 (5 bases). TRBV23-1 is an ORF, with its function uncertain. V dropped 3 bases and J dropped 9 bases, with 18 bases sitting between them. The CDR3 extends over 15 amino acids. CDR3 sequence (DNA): TGCGCCAGCAGTCAGGTCGTAGGGCCTGGAGGTGAGCAGTTCTTC. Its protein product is CASSQVVGPGGEQFF.

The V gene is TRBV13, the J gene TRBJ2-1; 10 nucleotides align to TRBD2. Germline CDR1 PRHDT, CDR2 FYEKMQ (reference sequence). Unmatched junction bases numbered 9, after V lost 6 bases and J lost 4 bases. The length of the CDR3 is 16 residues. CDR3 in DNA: TGTGCCAGCAGTTACAGAGCGGGAGGGGATTACAATGAGCAGTTCTTC. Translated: CASSYRAGGDYNEQFF.

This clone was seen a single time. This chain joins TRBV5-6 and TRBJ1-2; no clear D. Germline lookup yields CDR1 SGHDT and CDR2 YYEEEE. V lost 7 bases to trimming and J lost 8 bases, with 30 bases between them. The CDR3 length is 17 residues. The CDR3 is CASSSRPERLLKGGYTF. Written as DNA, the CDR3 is TGTGCCAGCTCGTCCCGGCCAGAGAGACTCCTAAAAGGAGGCTACACCTTC.

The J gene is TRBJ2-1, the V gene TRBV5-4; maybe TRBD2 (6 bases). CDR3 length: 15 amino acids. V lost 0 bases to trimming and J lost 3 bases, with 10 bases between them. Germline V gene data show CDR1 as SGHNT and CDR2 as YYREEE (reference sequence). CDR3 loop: CASSLVGRNYNEQFF. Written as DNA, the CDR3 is TGTGCCAGCAGCTTGGTTGGGAGGAACTACAATGAGCAGTTCTTC.

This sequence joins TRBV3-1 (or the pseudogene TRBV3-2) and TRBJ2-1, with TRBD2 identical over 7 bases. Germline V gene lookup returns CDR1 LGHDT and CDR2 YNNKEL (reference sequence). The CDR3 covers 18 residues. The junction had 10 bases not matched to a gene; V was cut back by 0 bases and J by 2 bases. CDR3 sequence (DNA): TGTGCCAGCAGCCAAGAAATCCCCAGGCTAGCGGCCTACAATGAGCAGTTCTTC. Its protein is CASSQEIPRLAAYNEQFF.

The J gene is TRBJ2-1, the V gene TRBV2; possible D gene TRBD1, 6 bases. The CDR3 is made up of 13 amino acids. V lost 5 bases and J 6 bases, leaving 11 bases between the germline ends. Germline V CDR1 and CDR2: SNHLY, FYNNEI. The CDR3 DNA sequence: TGTGCCAGCAGTACGACAGGCCTCAATGAGCAGTTCTTC. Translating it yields CASSTTGLNEQFF.

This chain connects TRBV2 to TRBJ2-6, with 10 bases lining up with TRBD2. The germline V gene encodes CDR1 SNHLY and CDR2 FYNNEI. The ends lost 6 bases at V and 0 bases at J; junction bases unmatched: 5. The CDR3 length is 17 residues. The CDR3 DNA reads TGTGCCAGCAGCCCTAGCGGGAGCCGCTCTGGGGCCAACGTCCTGACTTTC. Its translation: CASSPSGSRSGANVLTF. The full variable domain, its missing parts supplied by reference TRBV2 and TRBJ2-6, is EPEVTQTPSHQVTQMGQEVILRCVPISNHLYFYWYRQILGQKVEFLVSFYNNEISEKSEIFDDQFSVERPDGSNFTLKIRSTKLEDSAMYFCASSPSGSRSGANVLTFGAGSRLTVL.

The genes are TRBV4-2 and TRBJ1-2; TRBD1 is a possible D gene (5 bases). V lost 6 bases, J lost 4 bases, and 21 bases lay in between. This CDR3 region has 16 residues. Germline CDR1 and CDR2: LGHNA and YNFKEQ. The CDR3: CASSLTQAGGIYGYTF. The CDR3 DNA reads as TGTGCCAGCAGTCTCACTCAGGCGGGGGGAATCTATGGCTACACCTTC.

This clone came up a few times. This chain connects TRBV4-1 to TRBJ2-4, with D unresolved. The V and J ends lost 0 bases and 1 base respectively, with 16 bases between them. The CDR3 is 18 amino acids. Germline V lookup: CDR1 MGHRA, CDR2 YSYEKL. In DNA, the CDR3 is TGCGCCAGCAGCCAAGAACTGGCTGCGGAGAGGGCCAAAAACATTCAGTACTTC. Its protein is CASSQELAAERAKNIQYF.

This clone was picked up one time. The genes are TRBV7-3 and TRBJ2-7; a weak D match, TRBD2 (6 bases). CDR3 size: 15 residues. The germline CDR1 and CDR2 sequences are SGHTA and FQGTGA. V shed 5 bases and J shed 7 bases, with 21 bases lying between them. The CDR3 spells CASSPSGSSGEEQYF. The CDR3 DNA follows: TGTGCCAGCAGCCCCTCCGGCAGTAGCGGAGAGGAGCAGTACTTC.

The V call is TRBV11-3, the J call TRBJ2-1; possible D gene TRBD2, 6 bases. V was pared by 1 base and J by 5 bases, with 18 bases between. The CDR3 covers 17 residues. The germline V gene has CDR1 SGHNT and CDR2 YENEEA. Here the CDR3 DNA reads TGTGCCAGCAGCTTAGGCTCGGGGGTTTTAATAAACAATGAGCAGTTCTTC. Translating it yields CASSLGSGVLINNEQFF.

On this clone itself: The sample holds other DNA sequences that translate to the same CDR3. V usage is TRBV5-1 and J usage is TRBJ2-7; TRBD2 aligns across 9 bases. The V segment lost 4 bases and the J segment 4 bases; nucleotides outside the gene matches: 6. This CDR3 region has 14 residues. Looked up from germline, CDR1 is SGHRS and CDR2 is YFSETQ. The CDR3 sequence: CASSAGLADYEQYF. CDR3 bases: TGCGCCAGCAGCGCGGGACTAGCCGATTACGAGCAGTACTTC. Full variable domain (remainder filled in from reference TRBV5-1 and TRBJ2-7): KAGVTQTPRYLIKTRGQQVTLSCSPISGHRSVSWYQQTPGQGLQFLFEYFSETQRNKGNFPGRFSGRQFSNSRSEMNVSTLELGDSALYLCASSAGLADYEQYFGPGTRLTVT.

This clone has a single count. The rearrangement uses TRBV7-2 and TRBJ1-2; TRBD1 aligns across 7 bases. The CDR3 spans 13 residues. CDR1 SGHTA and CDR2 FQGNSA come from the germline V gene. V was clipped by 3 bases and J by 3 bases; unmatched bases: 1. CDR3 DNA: TGTGCCAGCAGCTTGGGACAGTACTATGGCTACACCTTC. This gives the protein CASSLGQYYGYTF.

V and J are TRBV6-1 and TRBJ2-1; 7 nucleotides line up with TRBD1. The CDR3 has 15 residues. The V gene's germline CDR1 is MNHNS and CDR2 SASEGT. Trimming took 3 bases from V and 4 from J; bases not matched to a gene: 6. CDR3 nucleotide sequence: TGTGCCAGCAGTGATCTAGGGGGCCAATACAATGAGCAGTTCTTC. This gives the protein CASSDLGGQYNEQFF.

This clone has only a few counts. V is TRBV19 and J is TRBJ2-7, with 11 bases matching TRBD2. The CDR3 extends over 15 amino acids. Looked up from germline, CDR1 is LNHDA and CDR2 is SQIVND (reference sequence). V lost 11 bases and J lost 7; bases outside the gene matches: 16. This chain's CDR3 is CARGGELAGEREQYF. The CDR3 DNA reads TGTGCCCGCGGGGGGGAACTAGCGGGAGAACGGGAGCAGTACTTC. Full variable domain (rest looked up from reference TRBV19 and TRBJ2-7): DGGITQSPKYLFRKEGQNVTLSCEQNLNHDAMYWYRQDPGQGLRLIYYSQIVNDFQKGDIAEGYSVSREKKESFPLTVTSAQKNPTAFYLCARGGELAGEREQYFGPGTRLTVT.

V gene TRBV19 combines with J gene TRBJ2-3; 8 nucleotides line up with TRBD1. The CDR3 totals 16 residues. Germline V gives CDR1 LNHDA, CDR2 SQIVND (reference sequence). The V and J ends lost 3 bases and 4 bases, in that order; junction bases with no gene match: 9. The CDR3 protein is CASSIPGDRSPDTQYF. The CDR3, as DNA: TGTGCCAGTAGTATCCCTGGGGACAGGTCCCCAGATACGCAGTATTTT.

CDR3 sequence: CASSSMTGGDYGYTF. The CDR3, as DNA: TGTGCCAGCAGTTCGATGACAGGGGGCGACTATGGCTACACCTTC. The rearrangement links TRBV6-5 to TRBJ1-2; 10 bases line up with TRBD1. The CDR3 totals 15 residues. The ends lost 4 bases at V and 3 bases at J; junction bases unmatched: 5. From germline, CDR1 is MNHEY and CDR2 SVGAGI.

This chain's CDR3 is CASSRTGQTYEQYF. In DNA, the CDR3 is TGTGCCAGCAGCAGGACAGGGCAGACCTACGAGCAGTACTTC. The rearrangement uses TRBV9 and TRBJ2-7, with 8 bases lining up with TRBD1. CDR3 length: 14 residues. V was pared by 4 bases and J by 2 bases, with 5 bases of the junction left unmatched. CDR1 SGDLS and CDR2 YYNGEE come from the germline V gene.

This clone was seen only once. CDR3: CASSSDRRWAGRAYNEQFF. In nucleotides, the CDR3 is TGTGCCAGCAGCTCTGATCGACGCTGGGCGGGGCGAGCCTACAATGAGCAGTTCTTC. The chain joins TRBV7-2 to TRBJ2-1; perhaps TRBD2 as D (6 bases). The V gene lost 4 bases and the J gene lost 2 bases, with 24 bases spanning the gap. This CDR3 region has 19 residues. Germline CDR1 is SGHTA and CDR2 is FQGNSA.

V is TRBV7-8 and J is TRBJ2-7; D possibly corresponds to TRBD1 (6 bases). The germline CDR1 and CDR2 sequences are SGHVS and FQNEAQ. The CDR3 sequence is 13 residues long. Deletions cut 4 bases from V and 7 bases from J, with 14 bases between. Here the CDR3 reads CASSSGQSREQYF. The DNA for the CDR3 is TGTGCCAGCAGCTCGGGACAATCGCGTGAGCAGTACTTC.

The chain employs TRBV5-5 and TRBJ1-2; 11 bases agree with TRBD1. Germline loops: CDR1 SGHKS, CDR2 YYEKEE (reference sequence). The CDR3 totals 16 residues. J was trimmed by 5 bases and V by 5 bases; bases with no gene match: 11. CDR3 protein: CASSSIHGTGGYGYTF. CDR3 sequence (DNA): TGTGCCAGCAGTTCAATACACGGGACAGGGGGATATGGCTACACCTTC.

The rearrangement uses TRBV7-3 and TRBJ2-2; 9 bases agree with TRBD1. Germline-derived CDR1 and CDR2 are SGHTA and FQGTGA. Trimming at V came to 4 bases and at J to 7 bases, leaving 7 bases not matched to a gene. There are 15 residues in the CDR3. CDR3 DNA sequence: TGTGCCAGCAGCTACAGGGGGCTAGCTGGCGGGGAGCTGTTTTTT. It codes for CASSYRGLAGGELFF.

CDR3 region: CASIQGVYEQYF. Here the CDR3 DNA reads TGTGCCAGCATCCAGGGGGTCTACGAGCAGTACTTC. The chain links TRBV6-1 to TRBJ2-7, with 7 positions matching TRBD1. V was pared by 7 bases and J by 3 bases, with 3 bases of the junction left unmatched. Germline CDR1 reads MNHNS; CDR2 reads SASEGT. The CDR3 loop spans 12 amino acids.

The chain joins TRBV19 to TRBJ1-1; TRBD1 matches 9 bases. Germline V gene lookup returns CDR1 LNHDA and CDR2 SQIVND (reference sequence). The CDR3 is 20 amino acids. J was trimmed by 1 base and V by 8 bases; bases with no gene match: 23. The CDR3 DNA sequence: TGTGCCAGTCCCCCCCCACCGGGACAGGGTGGTTATGGGTGGAACACTGAAGCTTTCTTT. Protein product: CASPPPPGQGGYGWNTEAFF.

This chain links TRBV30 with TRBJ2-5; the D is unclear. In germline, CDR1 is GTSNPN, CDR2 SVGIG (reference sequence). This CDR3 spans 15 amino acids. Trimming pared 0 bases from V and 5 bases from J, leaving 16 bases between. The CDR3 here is CAWSVVGQAVETQYF. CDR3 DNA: TGTGCCTGGAGTGTCGTTGGGCAAGCCGTGGAGACCCAGTACTTC.

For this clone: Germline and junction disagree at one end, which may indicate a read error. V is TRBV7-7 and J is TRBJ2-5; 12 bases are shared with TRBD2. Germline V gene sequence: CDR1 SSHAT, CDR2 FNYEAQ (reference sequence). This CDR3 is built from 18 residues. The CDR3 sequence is CASSPSSGRAGEEETQYF. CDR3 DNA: TGTGCTAGCAGCCCATCTAGCGGGAGGGCCGGTGAGGAAGAGACCCAGTACTTC.

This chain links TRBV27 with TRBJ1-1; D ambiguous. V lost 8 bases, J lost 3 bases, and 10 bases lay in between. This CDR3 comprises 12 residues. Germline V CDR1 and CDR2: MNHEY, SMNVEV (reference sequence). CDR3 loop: CASRTGYTEAFF. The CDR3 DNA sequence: TGTGCCAGCCGTACCGGGTACACTGAAGCTTTCTTT.

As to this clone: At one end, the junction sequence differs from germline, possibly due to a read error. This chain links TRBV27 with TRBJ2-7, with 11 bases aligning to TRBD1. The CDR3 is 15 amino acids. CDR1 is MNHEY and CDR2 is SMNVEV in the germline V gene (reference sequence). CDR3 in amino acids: CASSLSGTGGYEQYF. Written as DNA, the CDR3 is TGTGCCAGCAGCTTATCGGGGACAGGGGGTTACGAGCAGTACTTC.

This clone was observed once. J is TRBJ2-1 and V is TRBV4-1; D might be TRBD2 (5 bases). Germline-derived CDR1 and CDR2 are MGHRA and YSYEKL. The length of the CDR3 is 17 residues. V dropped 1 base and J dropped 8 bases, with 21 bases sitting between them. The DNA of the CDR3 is TGCGCCAGCAGCCAAGCCTTGGAAGGACTTATAAGGGATGAGCAGTTCTTC. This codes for CASSQALEGLIRDEQFF.

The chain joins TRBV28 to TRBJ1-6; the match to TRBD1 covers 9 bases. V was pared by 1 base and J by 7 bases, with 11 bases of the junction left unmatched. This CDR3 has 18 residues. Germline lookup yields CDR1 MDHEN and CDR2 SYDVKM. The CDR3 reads CASSLLGQGRRNNSPLHF. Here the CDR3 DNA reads TGTGCCAGCAGTTTATTGGGACAGGGCCGAAGAAACAATTCACCCCTCCACTTT.